This record covers a single T cell receptor beta chain. Its antigen remains unidentified. The data are from a study of coeliac disease. About the research overall: Coeliac patients had newly diagnosed active disease, refractory type I disease, or gluten-free diet control.

Study observations and caveats: The authors judged this method unsuitable for unbiased gliadin-specific T cell detection. Intraepithelial and lamina propria fractions were not highly pure. Few TRB amino acid sequences were shared between samples; most were unique.

There are 17 residues in the CDR3. The germline V gene encodes CDR1 SGHRS and CDR2 YFSETQ. V lost 0 bases and J lost 0, with 13 bases in between. Profiling relied on immunoSEQ multiplex PCR, and the TCRdb table lists in-frame clones only, not all of them. The repertoire holds roughly 3,100 clones, with about 70% as singletons. This TCR was sampled from a young man with celiac disease on a gluten-free diet. The sequenced sample was intraepithelial lymphocytes from the gut. The chain is built from TRBV5-1 and TRBJ1-3; a possible D gene is TRBD1 (6 bases). CDR3 DNA: TGCGCCAGCAGCTTGGAGGCCCGGACAGTCTCTGGAAACACCATATATTTT. It yields the protein CASSLEARTVSGNTIYF.